This TCR beta chain is from a study of blood T cell repertoires in COVID-19. Study information: PBMCs, B-cell-depleted T cells, or T cells provided the cDNA or gDNA that made up the material.

Under the authors' procedure: How many nucleated cells were present was estimated from reference gene primer amplification. Generated by immunoSEQ multiplex PCR, the TCRdb table keeps only in-frame clones and is missing some. D and trimming were read from the DNA, whereas the V and J calls and clone size are those reported in that table. The table records over 200,000 clones, roughly nine tenths of them present only once. Individuals drawn from 24 US areas were about 18 to 90 years old. Cohort allocation depended upon clinical history that participants reported. After removal of 7 bases from V and 6 bases from J, the junction contained 9 bases not matched to a gene. Germline values: CDR1 LNHDA, CDR2 SQIVND (reference sequence). The CDR3 contains 14 residues.

J is TRBJ1-1 and V is TRBV19; TRBD1 matches 9 bases. The sample taken for sequencing was PBMCs or T cells enriched from blood (not recorded which). This clonotype originated in a human donor in a cohort exposed to, infected with or recovered from COVID-19 (not recorded which). The donor label of this sample is uncertain. The CDR3 DNA sequence: TGTGCCAGTATGACCGGGACAGGGCGCGCTGAAGCTTTCTTT. Its translation: CASMTGTGRAEAFF. The whole variable domain, remainder taken from reference TRBV19 and TRBJ1-1, is DGGITQSPKYLFRKEGQNVTLSCEQNLNHDAMYWYRQDPGQGLRLIYYSQIVNDFQKGDIAEGYSVSREKKESFPLTVTSAQKNPTAFYLCASMTGTGRAEAFFGQGTRLTVV.